This paragraph covers one T cell receptor beta chain sequence. PCR amplification relied on 60 Vbeta primers (plus 13 Jbeta primers). Libraries were prepared by immunoSEQ multiplex PCR; TCRdb keeps only in-frame clonotypes and omits some of them. This sample's clone table lists 35,000 to 45,000 clones. The data stem from a study of cytomegalovirus exposure and HLA in healthy donors. Looked up from germline, CDR1 is SGHRS and CDR2 is YFSETQ. This CDR3 is 13 amino acids long. V shed 2 bases and J shed 4 bases, with 7 bases lying between them. The sample comprised PBMCs. The chain carries TRBV5-1 and TRBJ2-1; D gene ambiguous. The receptor was derived from a woman aged 30 to 39 in good health and CMV-seropositive. The CDR3 coding sequence is TGCGCCAGCAGCTTACAGCCTTACAATGAGCAGTTCTTC. Its protein product is CASSLQPYNEQFF.